This T cell receptor beta chain was sequenced during a study of cytomegalovirus exposure and HLA in healthy donors. The PCR contained 60 Vbeta and 13 Jbeta primers. Sequencing was performed with immunoSEQ multiplex PCR; in TCRdb, only in-frame clones are kept and a portion is missing. The table has approximately 200,000 clones, over 65% seen once. The CDR3 loop spans 17 amino acids. Germline V gene data show CDR1 as SGDLS and CDR2 as YYNGEE. The junction had 7 bases not matched to a gene; V was cut back by 3 bases and J by 1 base. The TCR originated in a human donor in good health. The rearrangement links TRBV9 to TRBJ2-3, with 11 bases fitting TRBD1. Sequenced sample: PBMCs. The CDR3 region is CASSARGDRGGTDTQYF. CDR3 sequence (DNA): TGTGCCAGCAGCGCGCGCGGGGACAGGGGGGGCACAGATACGCAGTATTTT.